This T cell receptor beta chain was captured by sequencing in a study of T cell responses to AZD1222 COVID-19 vaccine. Whole-study context: Timing groups of about 4 and about 12 weeks for second doses were pooled.

There are 15 residues in the CDR3. From germline, CDR1 is SGHTA and CDR2 FQGNSA. The V and J ends lost 4 bases and 1 base, in that order; junction bases with no gene match: 5. The protocol was immunoSEQ multiplex PCR, while the TCRdb copy is restricted to in-frame clones and leaves out a portion. The data hold roughly 100,000 clones, with 82% observed a single time. The material sequenced was peripheral blood, taken on day 0 of AZD1222 vaccination. This receptor was taken from an adult in good health. This chain links TRBV7-2 with TRBJ2-3, with 7 bases fitting TRBD1. The CDR3 region has the DNA TGTGCCAGCAGCTCCAGAGGGGGCGGCACAGATACGCAGTATTTT. Amino acids: CASSSRGGGTDTQYF. The full variable domain, rest sourced from reference TRBV7-2 and TRBJ2-3, is GAGVSQSPSNKVTEKGKDVELRCDPISGHTALYWYRQSLGQGLEFLIYFQGNSAPDKSGLPSDRFSAERTGGSVSTLTIQRTQQEDSAVYLCASSSRGGGTDTQYFGPGTRLTVL.